This T cell receptor (beta chain) appears in the sequencing data of a study of chemoradiotherapy in HPV16-positive cancers. About the research overall: Candidate HPV-specific T-cell clones and common TCR motifs came from functional assays in a couple of HPV16-positive patients.

CDR1 SGHVS and CDR2 FQNEAQ come from the germline V gene. This CDR3 region has 14 residues. Trimming removed 4 bases from V and 8 bases from J; junction bases left unmatched: 10. The repertoire was sequenced with immunoSEQ multiplex PCR; TCRdb's copy has only in-frame clones and lacks some. The sample shows about 12,000 clones, about nine tenths of them seen only once. Repertoires were sampled repeatedly during chemoradiotherapy. Regarding the study as a whole: Candidate HPV-specific clones and E7-related TCR motifs grew in tumor during treatment.

Remarks on this clone: As yet, its antigen is unknown.

This sequence was found in a human donor with HPV-associated anogenital cancer. This chain connects TRBV7-8 to TRBJ1-2, with TRBD1 identical over 7 bases. Sequenced here: blood, sampled from a patient who underwent chemoradiotherapy. The CDR3 region has the DNA TGTGCCAGCAGCTCAACTGGACAGGCTCCCGGCTACACCTTC. Translating gives CASSSTGQAPGYTF.